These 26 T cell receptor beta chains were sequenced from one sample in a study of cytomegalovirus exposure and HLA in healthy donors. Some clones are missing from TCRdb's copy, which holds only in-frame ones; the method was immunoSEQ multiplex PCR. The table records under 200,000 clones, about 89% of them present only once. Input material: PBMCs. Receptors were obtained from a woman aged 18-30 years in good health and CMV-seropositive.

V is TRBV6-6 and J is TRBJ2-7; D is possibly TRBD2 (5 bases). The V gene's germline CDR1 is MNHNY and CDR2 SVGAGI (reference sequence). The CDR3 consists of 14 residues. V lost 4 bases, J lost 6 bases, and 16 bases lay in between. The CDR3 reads CASSSTGIQLEQYF. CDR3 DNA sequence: TGTGCCAGCAGTTCTACCGGGATCCAACTCGAGCAGTACTTC.

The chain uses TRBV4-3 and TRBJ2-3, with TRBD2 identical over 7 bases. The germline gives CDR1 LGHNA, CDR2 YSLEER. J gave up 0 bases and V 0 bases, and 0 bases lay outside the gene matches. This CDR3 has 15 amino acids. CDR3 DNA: TGCGCCAGCAGCCAAGATAGCGGGAGCACAGATACGCAGTATTTT. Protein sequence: CASSQDSGSTDTQYF.

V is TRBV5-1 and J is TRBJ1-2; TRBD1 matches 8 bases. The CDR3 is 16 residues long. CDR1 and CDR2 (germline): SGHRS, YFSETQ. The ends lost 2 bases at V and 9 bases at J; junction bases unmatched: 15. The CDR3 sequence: CASSFMNTTGGGSYTF. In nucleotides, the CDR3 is TGCGCCAGCAGCTTTATGAACACAACAGGGGGTGGTAGCTACACCTTC.

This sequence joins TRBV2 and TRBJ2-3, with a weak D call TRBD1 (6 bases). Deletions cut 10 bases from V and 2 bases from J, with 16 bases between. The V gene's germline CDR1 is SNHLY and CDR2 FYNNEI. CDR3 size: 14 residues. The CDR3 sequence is CATLDRTPTDTQYF. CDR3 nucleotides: TGTGCCACTTTAGACAGGACACCCACAGATACGCAGTATTTT.

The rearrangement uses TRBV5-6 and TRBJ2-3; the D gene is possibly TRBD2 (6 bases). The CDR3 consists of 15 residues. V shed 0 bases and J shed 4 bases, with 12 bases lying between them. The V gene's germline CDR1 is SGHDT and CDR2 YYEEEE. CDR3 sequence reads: CASSLGAGRSDTQYF. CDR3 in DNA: TGTGCCAGCAGCTTGGGGGCAGGGAGGTCAGATACGCAGTATTTT.

Here the CDR3 reads CASSSVTGYQETQYF. As DNA, the CDR3 is TGTGCCAGCAGCTCGGTAACAGGATACCAAGAGACCCAGTACTTC. The rearrangement joins TRBV5-8 to TRBJ2-5; possibly TRBD1 for D (5 bases). CDR3 size: 15 residues. V lost 3 bases to trimming and J lost 0 bases, with 12 bases between them. CDR1 is SGHTS, CDR2 YDEGEE, per germline.

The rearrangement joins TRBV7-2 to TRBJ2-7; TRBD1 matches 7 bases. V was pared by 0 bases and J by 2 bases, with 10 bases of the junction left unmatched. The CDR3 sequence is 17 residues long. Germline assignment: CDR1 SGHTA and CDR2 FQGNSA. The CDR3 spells CASSLAAAGTATYEQYF. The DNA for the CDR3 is TGTGCCAGCAGCTTAGCAGCTGCCGGGACAGCAACCTACGAGCAGTACTTC.

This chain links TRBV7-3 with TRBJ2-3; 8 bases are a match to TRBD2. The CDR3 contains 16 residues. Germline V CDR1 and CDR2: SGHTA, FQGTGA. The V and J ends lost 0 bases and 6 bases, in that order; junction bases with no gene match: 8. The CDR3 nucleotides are TGTGCCAGCAGCTTAACTAGGGCGGGAGGAGTCGATACGCAGTATTTT. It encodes CASSLTRAGGVDTQYF.

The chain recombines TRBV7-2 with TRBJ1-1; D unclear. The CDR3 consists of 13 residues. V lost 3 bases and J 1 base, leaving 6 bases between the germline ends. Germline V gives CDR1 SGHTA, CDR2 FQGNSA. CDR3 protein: CASSFEGNTEAFF. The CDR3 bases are TGTGCCAGCAGCTTCGAGGGGAACACTGAAGCTTTCTTT.

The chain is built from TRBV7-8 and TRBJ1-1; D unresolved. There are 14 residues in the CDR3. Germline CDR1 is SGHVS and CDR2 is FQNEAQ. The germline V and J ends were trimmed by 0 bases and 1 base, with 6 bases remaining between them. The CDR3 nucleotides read TGTGCCAGCAGCTTAGCTTACGGGAACACTGAAGCTTTCTTT. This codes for CASSLAYGNTEAFF.

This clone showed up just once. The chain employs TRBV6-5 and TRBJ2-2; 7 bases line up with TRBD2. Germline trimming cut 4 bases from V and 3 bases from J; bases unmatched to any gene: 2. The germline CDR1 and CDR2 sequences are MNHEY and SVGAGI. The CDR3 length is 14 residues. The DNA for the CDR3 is TGTGCCAGCAGTTCAGGGAGGGACACCGGGGAGCTGTTTTTT. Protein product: CASSSGRDTGELFF.

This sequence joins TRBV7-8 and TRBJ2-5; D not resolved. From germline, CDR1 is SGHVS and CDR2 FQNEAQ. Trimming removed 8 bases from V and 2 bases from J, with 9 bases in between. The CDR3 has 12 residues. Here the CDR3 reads CASEAQQETQYF. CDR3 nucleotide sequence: TGTGCCAGCGAGGCCCAGCAAGAGACCCAGTACTTC.

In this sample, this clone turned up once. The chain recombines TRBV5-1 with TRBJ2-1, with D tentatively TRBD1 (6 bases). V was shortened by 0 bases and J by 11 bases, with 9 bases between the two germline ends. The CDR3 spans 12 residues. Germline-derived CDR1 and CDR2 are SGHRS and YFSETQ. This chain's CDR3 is CASSLETGQQFF. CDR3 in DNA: TGCGCCAGCAGCTTGGAGACAGGACAGCAGTTCTTC.

CDR3 DNA sequence: TGTGCCAGCAGCTCCTCAAGCGGGGGGCCCTTTTCGGAGCAGTTCTTC. Translated, it gives CASSSSSGGPFSEQFF. V usage is TRBV5-6 and J usage is TRBJ2-1; 9 bases map to TRBD2. Germline V gene sequence: CDR1 SGHDT, CDR2 YYEEEE. This CDR3 contains 16 residues. Losses at the gene ends were 3 bases for V and 10 bases for J; bases not matched to a gene: 14.

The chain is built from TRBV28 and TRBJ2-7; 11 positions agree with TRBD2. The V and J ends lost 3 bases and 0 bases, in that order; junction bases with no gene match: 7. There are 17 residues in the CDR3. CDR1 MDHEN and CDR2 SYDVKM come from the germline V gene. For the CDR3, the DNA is TGTGCCAGCAGTTTTCTAGCGGGAGGATCCTCCTCCTACGAGCAGTACTTC. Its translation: CASSFLAGGSSSYEQYF. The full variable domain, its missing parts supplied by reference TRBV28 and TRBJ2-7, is DVKVTQSSRYLVKRTGEKVFLECVQDMDHENMFWYRQDPGLGLRLIYFSYDVKMKEKGDIPEGYSVSREKKERFSLILESASTNQTSMYLCASSFLAGGSSSYEQYFGPGTRLTVT.

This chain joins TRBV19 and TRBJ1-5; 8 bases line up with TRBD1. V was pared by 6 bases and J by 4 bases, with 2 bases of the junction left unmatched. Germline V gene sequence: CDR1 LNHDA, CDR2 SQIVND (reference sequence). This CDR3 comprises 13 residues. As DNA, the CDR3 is TGTGCCAGTAGGGACAGGGAAAATCAGCCCCAGCATTTT. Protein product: CASRDRENQPQHF.

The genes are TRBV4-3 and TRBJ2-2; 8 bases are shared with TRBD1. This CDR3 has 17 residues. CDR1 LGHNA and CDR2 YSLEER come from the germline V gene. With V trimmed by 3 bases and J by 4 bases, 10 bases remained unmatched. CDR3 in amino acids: CASSQGVRGQGTGELFF. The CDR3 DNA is TGCGCCAGCAGCCAGGGCGTCAGGGGGCAGGGCACCGGGGAGCTGTTTTTT.

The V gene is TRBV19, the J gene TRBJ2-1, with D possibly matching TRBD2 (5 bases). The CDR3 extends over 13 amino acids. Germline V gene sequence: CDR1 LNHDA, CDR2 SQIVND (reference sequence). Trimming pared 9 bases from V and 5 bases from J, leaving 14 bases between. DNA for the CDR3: TGTGCCAGCAGTGGAGGCGGTAACAATGAGCAGTTCTTC. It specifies CASSGGGNNEQFF.

The CDR3 DNA reads TGTGCCAGCAGCGCCGGGGACAGGGATGGCTACACCTTC. Its protein is CASSAGDRDGYTF. The chain combines TRBV28 with TRBJ1-2; TRBD1 agrees at 9 bases. This CDR3 region has 13 residues. The germline gives CDR1 MDHEN, CDR2 SYDVKM. V shed 6 bases, J shed 6 bases, and the junction held 5 bases outside the gene matches.

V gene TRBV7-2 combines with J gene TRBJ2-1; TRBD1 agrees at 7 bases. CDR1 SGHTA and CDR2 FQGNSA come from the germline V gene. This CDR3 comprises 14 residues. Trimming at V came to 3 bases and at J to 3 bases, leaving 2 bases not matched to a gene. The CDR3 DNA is TGTGCCAGCAGCTTCTGGACAGGCTACAATGAGCAGTTCTTC. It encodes CASSFWTGYNEQFF.

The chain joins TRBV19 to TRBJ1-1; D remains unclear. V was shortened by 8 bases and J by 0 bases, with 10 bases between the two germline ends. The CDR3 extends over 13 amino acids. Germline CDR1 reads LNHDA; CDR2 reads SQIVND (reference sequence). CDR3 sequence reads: CASQDSVNTEAFF. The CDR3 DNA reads TGTGCCAGTCAGGACTCAGTGAACACTGAAGCTTTCTTT.

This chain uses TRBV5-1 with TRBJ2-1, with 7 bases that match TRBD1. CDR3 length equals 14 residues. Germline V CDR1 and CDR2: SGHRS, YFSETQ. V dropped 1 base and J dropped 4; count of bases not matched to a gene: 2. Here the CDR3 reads CASSLQTGYNEQFF. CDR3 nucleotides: TGCGCCAGCAGCTTGCAGACAGGGTACAATGAGCAGTTCTTC.

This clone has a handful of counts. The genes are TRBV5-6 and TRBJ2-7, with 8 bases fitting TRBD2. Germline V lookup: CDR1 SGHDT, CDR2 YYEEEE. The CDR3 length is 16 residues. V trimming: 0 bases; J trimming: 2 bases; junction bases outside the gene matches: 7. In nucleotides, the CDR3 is TGTGCCAGCAGCTTGGGCTCCGGGACTAGGCCCTACGAGCAGTACTTC. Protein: CASSLGSGTRPYEQYF.

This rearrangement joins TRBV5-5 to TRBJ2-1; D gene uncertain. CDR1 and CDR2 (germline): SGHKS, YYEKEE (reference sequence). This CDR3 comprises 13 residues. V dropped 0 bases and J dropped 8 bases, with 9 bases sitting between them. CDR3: CASSLGGGDEQFF. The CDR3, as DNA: TGTGCCAGCAGCTTGGGTGGCGGAGATGAGCAGTTCTTC.

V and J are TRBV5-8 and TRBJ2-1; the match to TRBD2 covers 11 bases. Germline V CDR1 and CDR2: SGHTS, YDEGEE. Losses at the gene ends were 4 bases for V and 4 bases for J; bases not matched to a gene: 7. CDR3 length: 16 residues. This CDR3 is CASSLTSGGYYNEQFF. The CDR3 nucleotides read TGTGCCAGCAGCCTAACTAGCGGGGGCTATTACAATGAGCAGTTCTTC. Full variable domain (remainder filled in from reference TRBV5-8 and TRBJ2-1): EAGVTQSPTHLIKTRGQQATLRCSPISGHTSVYWYQQALGLGLQFLLWYDEGEERNRGNFPPRFSGRQFPNYSSELNVNALELEDSALYLCASSLTSGGYYNEQFFGPGTRLTVL.

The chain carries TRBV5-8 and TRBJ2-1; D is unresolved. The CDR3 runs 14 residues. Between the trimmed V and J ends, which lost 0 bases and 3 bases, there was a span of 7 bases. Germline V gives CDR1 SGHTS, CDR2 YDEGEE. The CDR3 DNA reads TGTGCCAGCAGCTTGGAGCAGGACTACAATGAGCAGTTCTTC. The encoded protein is CASSLEQDYNEQFF.